This T cell receptor beta chain came from a study of T-cell memory formation after mild COVID-19. This clonotype was counted only a few times. V was cut by 2 bases and J by 2 bases, with 10 bases left in between. The CDR3 totals 14 residues. Germline CDR1 reads SGHDT; CDR2 reads YYEEEE. TCRdb re-called the 5' RACE reads with MiXCR, one entry per CDR3 protein. In the table there are 400,000 to 550,000 distinct CDR3 sequences, around 27% of which are singletons. This TCR derives from an adult woman who had mild COVID-19 (a few samples of this study predate the infection). Cell type and time point are not known. J is TRBJ2-5 and V is TRBV5-6; D remains ambiguous. Specimen: PBMCs or a T cell subset sorted from them (not recorded which). CDR3 sequence (DNA): TGTGCCAGCAGCTTATGGGCAGATCAAGAGACCCAGTACTTC. Protein product: CASSLWADQETQYF.